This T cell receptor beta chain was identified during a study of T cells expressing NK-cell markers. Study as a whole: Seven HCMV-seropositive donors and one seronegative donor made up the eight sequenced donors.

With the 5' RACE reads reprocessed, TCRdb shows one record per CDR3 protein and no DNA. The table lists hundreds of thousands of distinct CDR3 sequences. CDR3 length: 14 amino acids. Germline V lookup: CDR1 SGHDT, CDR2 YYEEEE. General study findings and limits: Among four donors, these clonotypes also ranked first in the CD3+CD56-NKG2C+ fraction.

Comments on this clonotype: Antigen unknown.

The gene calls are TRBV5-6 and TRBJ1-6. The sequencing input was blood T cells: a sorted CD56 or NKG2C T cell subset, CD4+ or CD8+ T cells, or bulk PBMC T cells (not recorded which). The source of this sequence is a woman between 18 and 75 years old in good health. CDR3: CASSLGQADSPLHF. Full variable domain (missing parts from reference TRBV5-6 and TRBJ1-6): DAGVTQSPTHLIKTRGQQVTLRCSPKSGHDTVSWYQQALGQGPQFIFQYYEEEERQRGNFPDRFSGHQFPNYSSELNVNALLLGDSALYLCASSLGQADSPLHFGNGTRLTVT.